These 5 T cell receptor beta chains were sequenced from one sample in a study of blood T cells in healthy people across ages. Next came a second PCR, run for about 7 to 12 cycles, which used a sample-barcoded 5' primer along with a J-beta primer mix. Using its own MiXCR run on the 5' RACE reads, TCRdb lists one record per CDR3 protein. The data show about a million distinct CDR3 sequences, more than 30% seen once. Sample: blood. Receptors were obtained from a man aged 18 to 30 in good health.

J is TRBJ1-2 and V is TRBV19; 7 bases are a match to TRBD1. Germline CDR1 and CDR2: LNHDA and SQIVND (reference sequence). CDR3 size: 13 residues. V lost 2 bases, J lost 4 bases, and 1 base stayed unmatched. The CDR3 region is CASSIRGPYGYTF. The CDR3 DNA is TGTGCCAGTAGTATAAGGGGGCCCTATGGCTACACCTTC.

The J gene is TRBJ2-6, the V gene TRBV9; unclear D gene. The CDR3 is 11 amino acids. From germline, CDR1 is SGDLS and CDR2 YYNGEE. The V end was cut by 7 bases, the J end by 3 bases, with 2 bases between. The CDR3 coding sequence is TGTGCCAGCCATGGGGCCAACGTCCTGACTTTC. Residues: CASHGANVLTF.

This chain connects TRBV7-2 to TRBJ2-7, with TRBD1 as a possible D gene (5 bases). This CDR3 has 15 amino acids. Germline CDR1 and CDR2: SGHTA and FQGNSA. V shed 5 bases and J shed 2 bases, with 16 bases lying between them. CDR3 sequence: CASSRDQGFTYEQYF. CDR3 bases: TGTGCCAGCAGCCGAGACCAGGGTTTTACCTACGAGCAGTACTTC.

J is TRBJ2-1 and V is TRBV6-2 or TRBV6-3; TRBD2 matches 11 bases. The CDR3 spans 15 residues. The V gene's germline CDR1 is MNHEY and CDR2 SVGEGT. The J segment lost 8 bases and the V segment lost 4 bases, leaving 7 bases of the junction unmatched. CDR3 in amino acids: CASSFLAGGGYEQFF. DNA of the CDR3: TGTGCCAGCAGTTTCCTAGCGGGGGGTGGTTATGAGCAGTTCTTC.

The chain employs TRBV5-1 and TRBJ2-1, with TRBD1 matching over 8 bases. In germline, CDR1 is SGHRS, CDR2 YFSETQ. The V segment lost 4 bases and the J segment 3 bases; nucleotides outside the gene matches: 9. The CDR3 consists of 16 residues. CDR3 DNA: TGCGCCAGCAGCCCGGGACAGGCTAAAAACTACAATGAGCAGTTCTTC. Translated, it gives CASSPGQAKNYNEQFF.